The next 15 T cell receptor beta chains were all read from a single sample in a study of human T cells and chemical hapten exposure. Each CDR3 protein is one row after TCRdb ran MiXCR on the RACE reads. The table lists fewer than 45,000 distinct CDR3 sequences, approximately 10% of them singletons. Specified time point: pre-sensitization, week 0. Noted treatment: therapeutic diphenylcyclopropenone sensitization with weekly scalp DPC. It was from unfractionated whole blood that total RNA was extracted. Material: whole blood, obtained in connection with sensitization to the hapten diphenylcyclopropenone (DPC). The receptors were gathered from a man aged 50-59 years with alopecia areata. Some clones in this sample may be carry-over from other donors' samples.

This clonotype has ten or more counts. The chain recombines TRBV9 with TRBJ2-1, with 7 positions matching TRBD2. V lost 2 bases to trimming and J lost 6 bases; unmatched junction nucleotides: 2. This CDR3 region has 13 residues. CDR1 is SGDLS and CDR2 is YYNGEE in the germline V gene. The CDR3 reads CASSVSGFNEQFF. As DNA, the CDR3 is TGTGCCAGCAGCGTTAGCGGGTTCAATGAGCAGTTCTTC.

There are many counts of this clonotype. This sequence joins TRBV12-3 or TRBV12-4 and TRBJ1-5; the D is unclear. The CDR3 loop spans 11 amino acids. The germline V and J ends were trimmed by 1 base and 5 bases, with 0 bases remaining between them. The CDR3 DNA follows: TGTGCCAGCAGTTTAGATCAGCCCCAGCATTTT. The encoded protein is CASSLDQPQHF.

This clonotype occurred a few times. The chain recombines TRBV20-1 with TRBJ2-3; D is undetermined. Germline V gives CDR1 DFQATT, CDR2 SNEGSKA (reference sequence). This CDR3 is 12 amino acids long. Trimming stripped 0 bases from V and 6 bases from J, with 7 bases between. CDR3 sequence: CSARDRSDTQYF. DNA for the CDR3: TGCAGTGCTAGAGATCGGAGTGATACGCAGTATTTT.

This clonotype was detected many times. The gene calls are TRBV14 and TRBJ2-7; D remains ambiguous. The V gene's germline CDR1 is SGHDN and CDR2 FVKESK. Trimming stripped 2 bases from V and 0 bases from J, with 17 bases between. The CDR3 totals 17 residues. The CDR3 region is CASSQSPHNPLSYEQYF. As DNA, the CDR3 is TGTGCCAGCAGCCAAAGTCCCCACAACCCTCTCTCCTACGAGCAGTACTTC. The whole variable domain, remainder taken from reference TRBV14 and TRBJ2-7, is EAGVTQFPSHSVIEKGQTVTLRCDPISGHDNLYWYRRVMGKEIKFLLHFVKESKQDESGMPNNRFLAERTGGTYSTLKVQPAELEDSGVYFCASSQSPHNPLSYEQYFGPGTRLTVT.

This clonotype was picked up a small number of times. This sequence joins TRBV12-2 and TRBJ2-1; the D call of TRBD2 is as the table states it, not checked on the DNA. TRBV12-2 is marked as a pseudogene. The CDR3 length is 21 residues. The CDR3 is CASRSPPLRGPLLAGGNEQFF. Here the CDR3 DNA reads TGTGCAAGTCGCTCACCCCCGCTCCGGGGTCCACTTCTAGCGGGAGGAAATGAGCAGTTCTTC.

This clonotype was counted between two and nine times. V gene TRBV20-1 combines with J gene TRBJ1-2; 7 nucleotides line up with TRBD1. Germline V lookup: CDR1 DFQATT, CDR2 SNEGSKA (reference sequence). V trimming: 0 bases; J trimming: 6 bases; junction bases outside the gene matches: 4. CDR3 length: 13 residues. The CDR3 DNA is TGCAGTGCTAGAGATGGGACAGAGAATGGCTACACCTTC. It yields the protein CSARDGTENGYTF.

A few counts support this clonotype. The V call is TRBV9, the J call TRBJ2-5; TRBD1 might be the D (6 bases). V was clipped by 4 bases and J by 3 bases, with 10 bases between them. The CDR3 totals 13 residues. Per germline, CDR1 SGDLS and CDR2 YYNGEE. The CDR3 is CASSWKGEETQYF. CDR3 sequence (DNA): TGTGCCAGCAGCTGGAAGGGGGAAGAGACCCAGTACTTC.

The chain has TRBV7-2 and TRBJ1-6; 10 nucleotides line up with TRBD1. Germline CDR1 SGHTA, CDR2 FQGNSA. Losses at the gene ends were 1 base for V and 7 bases for J; bases not matched to a gene: 4. This CDR3 spans 16 amino acids. The CDR3 loop reads CASSLGQGAQNSPLHF. Written as DNA, the CDR3 is TGTGCCAGCAGCTTAGGACAGGGGGCTCAAAATTCACCCCTCCACTTT.

This clonotype came up a few times. The rearrangement links TRBV24-1 to TRBJ2-1; D not certain. Trimming shortened V by 4 bases and J by 10 bases, and 7 bases separated the two germline ends. Germline lookup yields CDR1 KGHDR and CDR2 SFDVKD. The CDR3 is 11 residues long. The CDR3 loop is CATSERTEQFF. In nucleotides, the CDR3 is TGTGCCACCAGTGAAAGGACCGAGCAGTTCTTC.

The chain combines TRBV5-1 with TRBJ2-7, with 7 bases that match TRBD2. The germline CDR1 and CDR2 sequences are SGHRS and YFSETQ. V lost 1 base to trimming and J lost 3 bases; unmatched junction nucleotides: 7. The CDR3 is 15 residues long. The CDR3 bases are TGCGCCAGCAGCTTGACCGCGGGAGTCTTCTACGAGCAGTACTTC. Translating gives CASSLTAGVFYEQYF.

This clonotype was counted a few times. The chain recombines TRBV28 with TRBJ2-7, with D possibly being TRBD1 (5 bases). Per the germline V gene, CDR1 is MDHEN and CDR2 is SYDVKM. The length of the CDR3 is 14 residues. V lost 5 bases, J lost 3 bases, and 14 bases lay in between. The CDR3 loop is CASSPRQIYYEQYF. The DNA for the CDR3 is TGTGCCAGCAGTCCCCGACAGATTTACTACGAGCAGTACTTC.

V is TRBV9 and J is TRBJ1-3; 9 bases line up with TRBD1. V gave up 0 bases and J gave up 4 bases; unmatched junction bases: 2. CDR1 is SGDLS and CDR2 is YYNGEE in the germline V gene. This CDR3 is 15 amino acids long. The CDR3 DNA is TGTGCCAGCAGCGTAGGGACAGGGGCGGGAAACACCATATATTTT. Translated, it gives CASSVGTGAGNTIYF.

To note about this clonotype: At one boundary the junction diverges from the germline segment, which might be a read error. The chain combines TRBV6-5 with TRBJ1-1, with 7 bases lining up with TRBD1. The CDR3 is 13 residues long. CDR1 is MNHEY, CDR2 SVGAGI, per germline. CDR3 region: CASRLQGNTEVFF. CDR3 DNA sequence: TGTGCCAGCAGGCTACAGGGGAACACTGAAGTTTTCTTT.

CDR3 nucleotides: TGCAGCGTTCAGCGGGAGCTGACCGGGGAGCTGTTTTTT. Its protein is CSVQRELTGELFF. V gene TRBV29-1 combines with J gene TRBJ2-2; 8 bases agree with TRBD2. Germline V gene lookup returns CDR1 SQVTM and CDR2 ANQGSEA. V trimming: 5 bases; J trimming: 5 bases; junction bases outside the gene matches: 4. CDR3 length: 13 residues.

This clonotype was detected many times. The J gene is TRBJ2-7, the V gene TRBV5-4; 9 nucleotides agree with TRBD1. After removal of 2 bases from V and 4 bases from J, the junction contained 4 bases not matched to a gene. CDR3 length: 14 amino acids. Germline V gene lookup returns CDR1 SGHNT and CDR2 YYREEE (reference sequence). CDR3 loop: CASSFRQGEYEQYF. In DNA, the CDR3 is TGTGCCAGCAGCTTCCGACAGGGGGAGTACGAGCAGTACTTC.